The 3 T cell receptor beta chains below all came from one sample that was sequenced in a study of blood T cells in healthy people across ages. A J-beta primer mix and a sample-barcoded 5' primer were used in a second PCR of about 6 to 12 cycles. Each CDR3 protein gets one entry after TCRdb re-called the 5' RACE reads with MiXCR. The table has approximately 1.5 million distinct CDR3 sequences, roughly 32% seen once. The sample taken for sequencing was blood. The receptors shown here come from a woman aged 25 to 39 in good health.

V gene TRBV27 combines with J gene TRBJ2-1, with D perhaps matching TRBD2 (5 bases). Germline-derived CDR1 and CDR2 are MNHEY and SMNVEV (reference sequence). This CDR3 spans 15 amino acids. The ends were cut back, 4 bases at V and 0 bases at J, with 10 bases in the middle. The CDR3 nucleotides are TGTGCCAGCAGTTCCGAGCGGAACTCCTACAATGAGCAGTTCTTC. It specifies CASSSERNSYNEQFF.

This clonotype was detected a few times. The chain couples TRBV15 to TRBJ1-2, with D maybe TRBD1 (5 bases). The CDR3 loop spans 13 amino acids. Germline V gene data show CDR1 as LNHNV and CDR2 as YYDKDF (reference sequence). The V gene lost 4 bases and the J gene lost 2 bases, with 8 bases spanning the gap. The CDR3 region is CATSTGTNYGYTF. The CDR3 nucleotides read TGTGCCACCAGCACGGGGACCAACTATGGCTACACCTTC.

The table lists this clonotype with a few counts. The genes are TRBV21-1 and TRBJ2-5. TRBV21-1 is termed a pseudogene. CDR3 length: 15 residues. The CDR3 region is CASSKAHKIQETQYF. The CDR3 DNA reads TGTGCCAGCAGCAAAGCGCACAAGATACAAGAGACCCAGTACTTC.